The clone carrying this TCR beta chain turned up a few times. This sample is part of a study of blood T cells in healthy people across ages. CDR3 length equals 20 residues. Losses at the gene ends were 4 bases for V and 2 bases for J; bases not matched to a gene: 22. Germline V gene lookup returns CDR1 SGHTA and CDR2 FQGTGA. A second 7 to 11 cycle PCR used barcoded and J-beta primers. Each CDR3 protein gets one entry after TCRdb re-called the 5' RACE reads with MiXCR. The table shows around 820,000 distinct CDR3 sequences, with just under 25% occurring only once. The same sample was also studied in work on T cells of mothers and their children.

The chain links TRBV7-3 to TRBJ2-7, with TRBD2 matching 8 bases. The sample was blood. The clonotype originates from a boy younger than 18 in good health. This chain's CDR3 is CASSSCRLSGRSPLAYEQYF. In nucleotides, the CDR3 is TGTGCCAGCAGCTCTTGTCGTCTAAGCGGGAGATCTCCGTTAGCCTACGAGCAGTACTTC.